This T cell receptor beta chain emerged from a study of cytomegalovirus exposure and HLA in healthy donors. General study results and limits: Specific recognition of CMV antigens was confirmed in vitro for a few chains (all CMV-associated).

In the case of this clone: Its target is unknown.

TCRdb keeps only in-frame clones here, not all; method: immunoSEQ multiplex PCR. The sample carries roughly 200,000 clones, roughly 81% recorded once. The germline CDR1 and CDR2 sequences are SGHTA and FQGTGA. This CDR3 is built from 16 residues. V was clipped by 5 bases and J by 5 bases; unmatched bases: 14. Sequenced sample: PBMCs. The rearrangement uses TRBV7-3 and TRBJ2-5, with TRBD2 matching 7 bases. This TCR came from a woman in her twenties or thirties in good health and CMV-seronegative. The CDR3 DNA follows: TGTGCCAGCAGCCCCAACTCTGGCGGGGGAGGGGAGACCCAGTACTTC. Residues: CASSPNSGGGGETQYF.